This T cell receptor (beta chain) was sequenced for a study of blood T cell repertoires in COVID-19. At the level of the study: Sites in the United States, Italy and Spain provided acute and convalescent COVID-19 samples. PBMCs, B-cell-depleted T cells, or T cells provided the cDNA or gDNA that made up the material.

In its sample, this clone was seen a few times. In the authors' methods: Reference gene primer amplification yielded estimated nucleated cell counts. The repertoire was sequenced with immunoSEQ multiplex PCR; TCRdb's copy has only in-frame clones and lacks some. The DNA was the basis for D and trimming; V, J and clone size are from that table. The data contain around 160,000 clones, roughly 80% of them singletons. The ends lost 6 bases at V and 0 bases at J; junction bases unmatched: 7. The CDR3 totals 15 residues. Germline loops: CDR1 MNHNY, CDR2 SVGAGI (reference sequence). The chain is built from TRBV6-6 and TRBJ2-7; the match to TRBD1 covers 8 bases. The receptor was derived from a woman between 40 and 55 years old with active or convalescent COVID-19. The sample comprised peripheral blood. The CDR3 coding sequence is TGTGCCAGCAGCTCGGGACAGGTTAACTCCTACGAGCAGTACTTC. It translates to CASSSGQVNSYEQYF.